This TCR beta chain comes out of a study of T cells in Graves' hyperthyroidism and ophthalmopathy. This clonotype has at least ten counts. Its antigen is unknown. Germline CDR1 reads SGHAT; CDR2 reads FQNNGV. CDR3 size: 12 residues. The ends were cut back, 5 bases at V and 2 bases at J, with 6 bases in the middle. RNA transcripts served as the template for amplifying TCR beta CDR3 regions. The HTBI primer set drove a first-round RT-PCR of the TCR CDR3. TCRdb passed the multiplex PCR reads through MiXCR, listing each CDR3 protein once. The sample includes hundreds of thousands of distinct CDR3 sequences, about 20% of them seen just once. Each person with ophthalmopathy scored at least 3 on the Clinical Activity Score, reached NOSPECS grade 4 or higher, and had been ill under 3 months. Findings of the study overall: Most clonotypes expanded in thyroid above 0.001 were likewise present in blood. For ophthalmopathy, model prediction preceded onset by a median approximately 6 months.

The receptor was derived from a man aged 25 to 40 with Graves' ophthalmopathy. The rearrangement joins TRBV11-2 to TRBJ2-5, with D hard to call. Sample: blood. CDR3 amino acids: CASSGKQETQYF. The CDR3 nucleotides are TGTGCCAGCAGCGGAAAACAAGAGACCCAGTACTTC.